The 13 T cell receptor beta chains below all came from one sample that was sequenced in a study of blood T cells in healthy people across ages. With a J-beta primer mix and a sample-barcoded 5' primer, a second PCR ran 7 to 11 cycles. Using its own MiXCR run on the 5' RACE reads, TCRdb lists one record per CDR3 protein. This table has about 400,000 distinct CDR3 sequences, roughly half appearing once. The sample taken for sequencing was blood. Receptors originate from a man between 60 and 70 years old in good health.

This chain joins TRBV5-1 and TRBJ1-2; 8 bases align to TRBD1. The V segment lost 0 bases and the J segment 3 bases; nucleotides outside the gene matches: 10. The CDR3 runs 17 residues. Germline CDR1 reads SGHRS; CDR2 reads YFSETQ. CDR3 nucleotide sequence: TGCGCCAGCAGCTTGGAGGGCAGACCGGGACAGGACTATGGCTACACCTTC. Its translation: CASSLEGRPGQDYGYTF.

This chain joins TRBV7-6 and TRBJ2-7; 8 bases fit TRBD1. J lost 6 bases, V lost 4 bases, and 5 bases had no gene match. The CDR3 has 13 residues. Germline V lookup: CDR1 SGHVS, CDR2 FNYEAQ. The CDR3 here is CASSYRGNGEQYF. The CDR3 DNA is TGTGCCAGCAGCTACAGGGGGAATGGCGAGCAGTACTTC.

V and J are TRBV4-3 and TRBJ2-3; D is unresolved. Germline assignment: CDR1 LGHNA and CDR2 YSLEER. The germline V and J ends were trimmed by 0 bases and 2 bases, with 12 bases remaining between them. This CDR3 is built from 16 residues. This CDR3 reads CASSQDQKVYTDTQYF. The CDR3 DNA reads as TGCGCCAGCAGCCAAGATCAAAAGGTGTACACAGATACGCAGTATTTT.

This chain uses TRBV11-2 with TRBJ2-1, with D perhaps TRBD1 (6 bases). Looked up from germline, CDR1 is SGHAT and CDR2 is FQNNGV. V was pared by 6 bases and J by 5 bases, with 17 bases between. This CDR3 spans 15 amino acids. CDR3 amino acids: CASRRTGTTNNEQFF. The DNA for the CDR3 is TGTGCCAGCAGGCGGACCGGGACAACCAACAATGAGCAGTTCTTC.

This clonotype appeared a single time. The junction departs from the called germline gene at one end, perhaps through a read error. DNA of the CDR3: TGTGTCAGCAGCCCCCACGCGGGGGGGTGGGGCACAGATACGCAGTATTTT. Amino acid sequence: CVSSPHAGGWGTDTQYF. The V and J genes are TRBV13 and TRBJ2-3; 9 bases are shared with TRBD2. The CDR3 totals 17 residues. In germline, CDR1 is PRHDT, CDR2 FYEKMQ (reference sequence).

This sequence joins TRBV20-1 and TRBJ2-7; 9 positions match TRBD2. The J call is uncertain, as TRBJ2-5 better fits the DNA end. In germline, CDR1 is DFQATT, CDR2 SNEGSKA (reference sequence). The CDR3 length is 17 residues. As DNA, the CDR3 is TGCAGTGCTCTCAACTCCAAACCTAGCGGGGTCTTTGAGACCCAGTACTTC. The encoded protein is CSALNSKPSGVFETQYF.

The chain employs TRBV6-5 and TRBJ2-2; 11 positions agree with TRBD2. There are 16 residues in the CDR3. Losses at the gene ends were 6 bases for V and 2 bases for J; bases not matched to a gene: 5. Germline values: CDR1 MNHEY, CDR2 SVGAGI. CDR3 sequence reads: CASSFLAGGNTGELFF. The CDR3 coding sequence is TGTGCCAGCAGCTTCCTAGCGGGAGGCAACACCGGGGAGCTGTTTTTT.

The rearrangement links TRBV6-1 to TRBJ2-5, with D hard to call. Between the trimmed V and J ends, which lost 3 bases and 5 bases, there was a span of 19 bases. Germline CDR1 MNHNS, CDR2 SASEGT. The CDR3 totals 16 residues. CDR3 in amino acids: CASSDPGPRYSETQYF. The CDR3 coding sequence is TGTGCCAGCAGTGACCCGGGCCCACGTTACTCGGAGACCCAGTACTTC.

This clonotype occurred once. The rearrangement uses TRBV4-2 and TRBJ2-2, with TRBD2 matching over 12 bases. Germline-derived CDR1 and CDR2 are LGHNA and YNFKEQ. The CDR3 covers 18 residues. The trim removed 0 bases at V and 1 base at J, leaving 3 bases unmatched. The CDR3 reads CASSQETSGGLNTGELFF. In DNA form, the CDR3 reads TGTGCCAGCAGCCAAGAAACTAGCGGGGGGCTGAACACCGGGGAGCTGTTTTTT.

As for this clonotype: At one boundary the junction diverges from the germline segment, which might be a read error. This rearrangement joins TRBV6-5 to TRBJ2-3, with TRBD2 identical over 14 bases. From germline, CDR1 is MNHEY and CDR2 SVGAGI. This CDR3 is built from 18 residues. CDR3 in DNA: TGTACCAGCAGTTCCGACCCGCCGGGACTAGCGGGAGCAGATACGCAGTATTTT. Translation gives CTSSSDPPGLAGADTQYF.

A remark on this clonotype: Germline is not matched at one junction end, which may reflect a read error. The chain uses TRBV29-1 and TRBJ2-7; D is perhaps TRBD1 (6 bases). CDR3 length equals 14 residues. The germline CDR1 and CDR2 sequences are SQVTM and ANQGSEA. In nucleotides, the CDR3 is TGCGGCGTTGAACACGGGCAGGGGACCTACGAGCAGTACTTC. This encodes CGVEHGQGTYEQYF.

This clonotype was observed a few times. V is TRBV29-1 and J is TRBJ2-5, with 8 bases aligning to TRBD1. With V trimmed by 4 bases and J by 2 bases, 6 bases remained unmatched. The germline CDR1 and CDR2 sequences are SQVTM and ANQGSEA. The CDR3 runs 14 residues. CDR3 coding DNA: TGCAGCGTTGTTCGGCAGGGGGCACAAGAGACCCAGTACTTC. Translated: CSVVRQGAQETQYF.

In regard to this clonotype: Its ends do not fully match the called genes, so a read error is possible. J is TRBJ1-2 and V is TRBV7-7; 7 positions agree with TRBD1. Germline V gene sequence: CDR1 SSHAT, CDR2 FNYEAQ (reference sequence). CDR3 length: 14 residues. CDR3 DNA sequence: TGTGCTAGCAGCCCGATCGGACAGGTCCCAGGCTACACCTTC. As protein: CASSPIGQVPGYTF.